This T cell receptor (beta chain) was identified during a study of blood T cell repertoires in COVID-19. Study-level background: In each case, the material was cDNA or gDNA derived from T cells, B-cell-depleted T cells, or PBMCs.

Original processing notes: For nucleated cells, counts were estimated from reference gene primer amplification. Using immunoSEQ multiplex PCR, the repertoire was profiled, and TCRdb retains in-frame clones only, with some absent. For V, J and clone size, that table is used; D and trimming come from the DNA. The sample consists of 310,000 or so clones, about nine tenths of them appearing once. Participants, about 18 to 90 years old, spanned approximately 25 US areas. Each participant's cohort was designated according to participant-reported clinical history. The receptor was isolated from a woman under 30 who had recovered from COVID-19. Sample: PBMCs or T cells enriched from blood (not recorded which).

CDR3 protein: CASSSPQGWDYGYTF. DNA for the CDR3: TGTGCCAGTAGTTCACCACAGGGATGGGACTATGGCTACACCTTC. This sequence joins TRBV19 and TRBJ1-2; a possible D gene is TRBD1 (6 bases). The CDR3 totals 15 residues. CDR1 and CDR2 (germline): LNHDA, SQIVND (reference sequence). V gave up 5 bases and J gave up 3 bases, with 16 bases separating them. The full variable domain, in which reference TRBV19 and TRBJ1-2 provide the parts outside the CDR3, is DGGITQSPKYLFRKEGQNVTLSCEQNLNHDAMYWYRQDPGQGLRLIYYSQIVNDFQKGDIAEGYSVSREKKESFPLTVTSAQKNPTAFYLCASSSPQGWDYGYTFGSGTRLTVV.